This record concerns one T cell receptor beta chain sequence. Its cognate antigen is unknown. The V gene lost 3 bases and the J gene lost 2 bases, with 3 bases spanning the gap. CDR1 and CDR2 from the germline V gene are KGHSH and LQKENI. The CDR3 totals 12 residues. Using immunoSEQ multiplex PCR, the repertoire was profiled, and TCRdb retains in-frame clones only, with some absent. The sample has 71,000 or so clones, around 81% seen once; the top ten hold under 8%. These data belong to a study of glioma-infiltrating T cells after dendritic cell vaccination. Study summary: Three intradermal dendritic cell vaccine injections were given every two weeks.

General study results and limits: TCR clonality showed no direct relationship with survival.

Selection required adequate fresh-frozen tumor tissue plus more than two years' survival data. V and J are TRBV18 and TRBJ2-3, with D unresolved. This sequence was found in a human donor with glioblastoma. The material was blood, obtained before dendritic cell vaccination. CDR3 DNA: TGTGCCAGCTCACCCAACACAGATACGCAGTATTTT. This encodes CASSPNTDTQYF.